One and the same sample provided the 26 T cell receptor beta chains below, sequenced in a study of blood T cell repertoires in COVID-19 (dated by TCRdb to about 2020). The library was produced with the immunoSEQ multiplex PCR assay. TCRdb mirrors the immuneACCESS table, restricted to in-frame sequences. Some clones are absent from its copies; in checked studies, under half trace to an unresolved V gene, and the reason for the others is unknown. This sample holds roughly 390,000 clones; approximately 81% were observed only once. Approximately 3.7% of the sample lies in the top ten. The sequenced sample was peripheral blood. Receptors originate from a woman aged 18-35 years with acute or convalescent COVID-19.

This clone was seen many times. The genes are TRBV25-1 and TRBJ1-5; D gene ambiguous. Germline CDR1 MGHDK, CDR2 SYGVNS. The CDR3 totals 13 residues. V shed 3 bases and J shed 5 bases, with 8 bases lying between them. CDR3 sequence: CASSEEGHQPQHF. DNA of the CDR3: TGTGCCAGCAGTGAGGAGGGCCATCAGCCCCAGCATTTT.

The chain combines TRBV6-2 or TRBV6-3 with TRBJ2-5, with 15 bases fitting TRBD2. CDR1 and CDR2 (germline): MNHEY, SVGEGT. This CDR3 comprises 17 residues. Trimming cost V 6 bases and J 5 bases; bases outside gene matches: 10. The CDR3 region is CASSPGLAGGPRETQYF. The CDR3 DNA sequence: TGTGCCAGCAGCCCTGGACTAGCGGGAGGGCCCCGGGAGACCCAGTACTTC.

The chain is built from TRBV6-5 and TRBJ2-2, with 7 bases matching TRBD2. The germline CDR1 and CDR2 sequences are MNHEY and SVGAGI. The CDR3 spans 14 residues. V dropped 4 bases and J dropped 6; count of bases not matched to a gene: 5. The CDR3 loop is CASSSAAGAGELFF. The CDR3 DNA reads TGTGCCAGCAGTTCCGCCGCGGGGGCCGGGGAGCTGTTTTTT.

V gene TRBV3-1 (or the pseudogene TRBV3-2) combines with J gene TRBJ1-2; unclear D gene. The germline V gene encodes CDR1 LGHDT and CDR2 YNNKEL (reference sequence). This CDR3 is built from 14 residues. The V and J ends lost 1 base and 6 bases respectively, with 12 bases between them. The CDR3 sequence: CASSQGGAGNGYTF. The CDR3 coding sequence is TGTGCCAGCAGCCAAGGGGGAGCGGGGAATGGCTACACCTTC.

For this clone: Other DNA sequences from this sample encode an identical CDR3 as well. The chain is built from TRBV5-6 and TRBJ1-3; 7 nucleotides agree with TRBD1. Germline V gives CDR1 SGHDT, CDR2 YYEEEE. J was trimmed by 2 bases and V by 4 bases; bases with no gene match: 3. This CDR3 spans 14 amino acids. CDR3 DNA: TGTGCCAGCAGCACGGGACAGACTGGAAACACCATATATTTT. It translates to CASSTGQTGNTIYF.

This clone was detected once. The chain recombines TRBV12-3 or TRBV12-4 with TRBJ1-6; D gene uncertain. The CDR3 has 13 amino acids. Trimming left V 3 bases short and J 10 bases short, with 10 bases between. The CDR3 nucleotides are TGTGCCAGCAGTTTGAATCGGGAATCACCCCTCCACTTT. Protein sequence: CASSLNRESPLHF.

This chain links TRBV7-8 with TRBJ2-7, with 8 bases identical to TRBD2. This CDR3 has 17 amino acids. The V gene's germline CDR1 is SGHVS and CDR2 FQNEAQ. After removal of 4 bases from V and 2 bases from J, the junction contained 13 bases not matched to a gene. DNA for the CDR3: TGTGCCAGCAGCTCTCCGGGACTAGTTTCCGGAGCCTACGAGCAGTACTTC. It specifies CASSSPGLVSGAYEQYF. Filled out from reference TRBV7-8 and TRBJ2-7, the complete variable domain reads GAGVSQSPRYKVAKRGQDVALRCDPISGHVSLFWYQQALGQGPEFLTYFQNEAQLDKSGLPSDRFFAERPEGSVSTLKIQRTQQEDSAVYLCASSSPGLVSGAYEQYFGPGTRLTVT.

V gene TRBV7-6 combines with J gene TRBJ2-7; 11 bases map to TRBD1. The CDR3 spans 15 residues. Germline V gives CDR1 SGHVS, CDR2 FNYEAQ. Trimming at V came to 5 bases and at J to 1 base, leaving 4 bases not matched to a gene. CDR3 DNA sequence: TGTGCCAGCAGCCCCGGGACAGGGGGTTCCTACGAGCAGTACTTC. Translated, it gives CASSPGTGGSYEQYF.

V is TRBV19 and J is TRBJ1-1; 7 bases align to TRBD1. This CDR3 is 15 amino acids long. The V gene end was trimmed by 5 bases and the J gene end by 0 bases; junction bases not matched to a gene: 6. Germline CDR1 reads LNHDA; CDR2 reads SQIVND (reference sequence). The DNA for the CDR3 is TGTGCCAGTAGTCCCGGGACAGATTTGAACACTGAAGCTTTCTTT. Translated: CASSPGTDLNTEAFF.

V usage is TRBV12-3 or TRBV12-4 and J usage is TRBJ2-3; D call uncertain. Trimming took off 7 bases at V and 6 bases at J, with 14 bases between the two ends. The CDR3 consists of 13 residues. CDR3 sequence: CASKAILMDTQYF. CDR3 sequence (DNA): TGTGCCAGCAAGGCGATACTAATGGATACGCAGTATTTT.

The V and J genes are TRBV10-3 and TRBJ2-2; 8 bases map to TRBD1. Germline assignment: CDR1 ENHRY and CDR2 SYGVKD. V trimming: 10 bases; J trimming: 6 bases; junction bases outside the gene matches: 13. CDR3 size: 15 residues. CDR3 coding DNA: TGTGCCACCCCCGGACAGGGCCCCAAGGCCGGGGAGCTGTTTTTT. The encoded protein is CATPGQGPKAGELFF.

CDR3 region: CASSSPDNYGYTF. CDR3 coding DNA: TGTGCCAGCAGTTCTCCAGATAACTATGGCTACACCTTC. This rearrangement joins TRBV27 to TRBJ1-2; D not certain. The CDR3 is made up of 13 amino acids. V shed 4 bases and J shed 1 base, with 7 bases lying between them. The germline CDR1 and CDR2 sequences are MNHEY and SMNVEV (reference sequence).

The chain employs TRBV6-2 or TRBV6-3 and TRBJ2-5, with 8 bases fitting TRBD1. The CDR3 runs to 17 residues. Germline loops: CDR1 MNHEY, CDR2 SVGEGT. Trimming cost V 4 bases and J 5 bases; bases outside gene matches: 15. The CDR3 spells CASSSLVQAGGAETQYF. Here the CDR3 DNA reads TGTGCCAGCAGTTCCCTCGTTCAGGCAGGGGGCGCGGAGACCCAGTACTTC.

CDR3 coding DNA: TGTGCCAGCAGCTCGAGGACAGGGAAGACGGAGACCCAGTACTTC. Protein sequence: CASSSRTGKTETQYF. The rearrangement links TRBV7-2 to TRBJ2-5, with 8 bases fitting TRBD1. Germline-derived CDR1 and CDR2 are SGHTA and FQGNSA. The CDR3 contains 15 residues. Trimming cost V 4 bases and J 5 bases; bases outside gene matches: 9.

This clone was counted a few times. The V call is TRBV27, the J call TRBJ2-7; TRBD1 matches at 11 bases. Germline trimming cut 5 bases from V and 0 bases from J; bases unmatched to any gene: 15. Per the germline V gene, CDR1 is MNHEY and CDR2 is SMNVEV (reference sequence). The CDR3 covers 19 residues. The chain's CDR3 is CASSPRTGGTKKYSYEQYF. As DNA, the CDR3 is TGTGCCAGCAGTCCCAGGACAGGGGGCACAAAGAAATACTCCTACGAGCAGTACTTC.

The chain has TRBV5-4 and TRBJ1-1, with D perhaps matching TRBD1 (6 bases). CDR3 length: 15 residues. V was shortened by 0 bases and J by 3 bases, with 12 bases between the two germline ends. Per the germline V gene, CDR1 is SGHNT and CDR2 is YYREEE (reference sequence). The CDR3 sequence is CASSLGGQGYTEAFF. The DNA for the CDR3 is TGTGCCAGCAGCTTGGGAGGGCAGGGGTACACTGAAGCTTTCTTT.

The chain carries TRBV2 and TRBJ2-7, with a weak D call TRBD1 (5 bases). Germline V lookup: CDR1 SNHLY, CDR2 FYNNEI. The V gene lost 6 bases and the J gene lost 1 base, with 13 bases spanning the gap. The CDR3 has 14 amino acids. The CDR3 sequence is CASRGQGRSYEQYF. CDR3 sequence (DNA): TGTGCCAGCAGAGGGCAGGGCCGGTCCTACGAGCAGTACTTC.

The sample holds one count of this clone. The V and J genes are TRBV6-5 and TRBJ1-1; D remains unclear. The CDR3 sequence is 13 residues long. V gave up 2 bases and J gave up 4 bases, with 8 bases separating them. The germline gives CDR1 MNHEY, CDR2 SVGAGI. The CDR3 protein is CASSYRAGTEAFF. The CDR3 DNA reads TGTGCCAGCAGTTACCGGGCGGGCACTGAAGCTTTCTTT.

V is TRBV6-1 and J is TRBJ2-3; a possible D gene is TRBD2 (7 bases). This CDR3 is 18 amino acids long. The germline V gene encodes CDR1 MNHNS and CDR2 SASEGT. Between the trimmed V and J ends, which lost 2 bases and 7 bases, there was a span of 25 bases. In DNA, the CDR3 is TGTGCCAGCAGTGAACGAGAGGGGGGGGCTAATGTGAGGAATACGCAGTATTTT. This codes for CASSEREGGANVRNTQYF.

This chain connects TRBV27 to TRBJ1-5; 11 bases are shared with TRBD1. Germline lookup yields CDR1 MNHEY and CDR2 SMNVEV (reference sequence). Losses at the gene ends were 0 bases for V and 4 bases for J; bases not matched to a gene: 2. The CDR3 spans 16 residues. This chain's CDR3 is CASSLSGTGGNQPQHF. CDR3 nucleotides: TGTGCCAGCAGTTTATCCGGGACAGGGGGGAATCAGCCCCAGCATTTT.

This clone was counted a single time. The CDR3 sequence: CASSSTGGWGNQPQHF. The CDR3 region has the DNA TGTGCCAGCAGCTCAACAGGGGGTTGGGGCAATCAGCCCCAGCATTTT. The gene calls are TRBV5-6 and TRBJ1-5, with 8 bases matching TRBD1. From germline, CDR1 is SGHDT and CDR2 YYEEEE. The CDR3 runs to 16 residues. V lost 3 bases, J lost 2 bases, and 7 bases stayed unmatched.

This chain links TRBV21-1 with TRBJ2-1; the listed D gene, TRBD2, was not tested against the DNA. TRBV21-1 is listed as a pseudogene. This CDR3 region has 15 residues. Here the CDR3 DNA reads TGTGCCAGCAGCAGGGGACTAGCGGACTACAATGAGCAGTTCTTC. This encodes CASSRGLADYNEQFF.

This chain uses TRBV27 with TRBJ2-3, with 7 bases identical to TRBD1. Germline values: CDR1 MNHEY, CDR2 SMNVEV (reference sequence). This CDR3 has 17 residues. J lost 7 bases, V lost 8 bases, and 21 bases had no gene match. The CDR3 DNA follows: TGTGCCAGCTCCCTCTCCCTCGGGACAGATCTTGGGTATACGCAGTATTTT. It encodes CASSLSLGTDLGYTQYF.

The chain carries TRBV18 and TRBJ2-1; the D gene is possibly TRBD2 (5 bases). The CDR3 spans 15 residues. V was shortened by 0 bases and J by 3 bases, with 9 bases between the two germline ends. The germline CDR1 and CDR2 sequences are KGHSH and LQKENI. CDR3 bases: TGTGCCAGCTCACCACCGGGAGCATACTACAATGAGCAGTTCTTC. It encodes CASSPPGAYYNEQFF.

The V call is TRBV27, the J call TRBJ2-7; tentative D call: TRBD1 (5 bases). Trimming shortened V by 8 bases and J by 0 bases, and 11 bases separated the two germline ends. The CDR3 totals 13 residues. Germline assignment: CDR1 MNHEY and CDR2 SMNVEV (reference sequence). In DNA form, the CDR3 reads TGTGCCAGCCGTGGACACCTCTCCTACGAGCAGTACTTC. The encoded protein is CASRGHLSYEQYF.

The rearrangement joins TRBV19 to TRBJ2-3, with TRBD2 matching over 14 bases. Trimming took 0 bases from V and 5 from J; bases not matched to a gene: 10. The CDR3 extends over 19 amino acids. The germline gives CDR1 LNHDA, CDR2 SQIVND (reference sequence). The CDR3 nucleotides read TGTGCCAGTAGTATAGACTCGCGACTAGCGGGAGGGTCCGAAGATACGCAGTATTTT. Protein product: CASSIDSRLAGGSEDTQYF.